Shown below are 18 T cell receptor beta chains from a single sample sequenced in a study of tumor-infiltrating lymphocytes in primary liver carcinoma. Synthesis of TCR beta cDNA was carried out from 450 to 650 ng total RNA with a constant-region primer. Three nested multiplex PCR rounds of slightly modified ARM-PCR generated TCR beta libraries. The first two PCR rounds used TRBV1-TRBV30 primers with a Cbeta primer, around 10 cycles each. A single record per CDR3 protein comes from TCRdb applying MiXCR to the multiplex PCR reads. The table lists approximately 210,000 distinct CDR3 sequences, almost 65% of them singletons. Alongside blood RNA obtained from unsorted whole blood, germline DNA was also extracted. Source material: peripheral blood. Source of these receptors: a woman between 55 and 75 years old with primary liver carcinoma and hepatitis B virus infection.

This chain uses TRBV28 with TRBJ1-6; D ambiguous. Germline-derived CDR1 and CDR2 are MDHEN and SYDVKM. Trimming took 3 bases from V and 5 from J, leaving 8 bases between them. The CDR3 is 14 amino acids. The CDR3 coding sequence is TGTGCCAGCAGTTTGGTTAGAAATAATTCACCCCTCCACTTT. Protein product: CASSLVRNNSPLHF. Combining the CDR3 with reference TRBV28 and TRBJ1-6 gives the whole variable domain DVKVTQSSRYLVKRTGEKVFLECVQDMDHENMFWYRQDPGLGLRLIYFSYDVKMKEKGDIPEGYSVSREKKERFSLILESASTNQTSMYLCASSLVRNNSPLHFGNGTRLTVT.

In the case of this clonotype: At one boundary the junction diverges from the germline segment, which might be a read error. The chain joins TRBV29-1 to TRBJ1-2; no clear D. Germline-derived CDR1 and CDR2 are SQVTM and ANQGSEA. This CDR3 comprises 10 residues. The CDR3 nucleotides are TGCAGCGTTGCCGACTATGCCTACATCTTC. Its translation: CSVADYAYIF.

The sample holds many counts of this clonotype. V gene TRBV29-1 combines with J gene TRBJ2-3; 8 bases agree with TRBD1. Germline CDR1 is SQVTM and CDR2 is ANQGSEA. J lost 2 bases, V lost 6 bases, and 7 bases had no gene match. The CDR3 has 14 amino acids. The CDR3 region has the DNA TGCAGCGTAACCGGGACAGGAGACACAGATACGCAGTATTTT. Its translation is CSVTGTGDTDTQYF.

As for this clonotype: A junction boundary mismatches the germline segment, possibly from a read error. The V call is TRBV29-1, the J call TRBJ2-7, with TRBD1 matching over 9 bases. The CDR3 sequence is 15 residues long. CDR1 SQVTM and CDR2 ANQGSEA come from the germline V gene. The CDR3 loop reads CSLDGGTGFSYEQYF. As DNA, the CDR3 is TGTAGCCTTGATGGGGGGACAGGGTTTTCCTACGAGCAGTACTTC.

Worth noting for this clonotype: This may be a read error: a much more frequent sequence differs by one nucleotide. The chain has TRBV6-1 and TRBJ2-7, with a tentative D call TRBD2 (5 bases). This CDR3 has 16 residues. The germline CDR1 and CDR2 sequences are MNHNS and SASEGT. CDR3 loop: CASGEDGGPPGGEQYF. As DNA, the CDR3 is TGTGCCAGCGGTGAAGACGGTGGACCGCCAGGAGGCGAGCAGTACTTC.

This clonotype was seen many times. The rearrangement uses TRBV6-5 and TRBJ2-3; D perhaps matches TRBD2 (6 bases). V shed 6 bases and J shed 0 bases, with 13 bases lying between them. Germline assignment: CDR1 MNHEY and CDR2 SVGAGI. The CDR3 totals 15 residues. As DNA, the CDR3 is TGTGCCAGCAGATTACTAGCCGTAAGCACAGATACGCAGTATTTT. Encoded protein: CASRLLAVSTDTQYF.

The sample holds many counts of this clonotype. The rearrangement joins TRBV5-1 to TRBJ2-1, with 11 nucleotides matching TRBD2. Trimming at V came to 0 bases and at J to 7 bases, leaving 6 bases not matched to a gene. The CDR3 spans 16 residues. Germline CDR1 SGHRS, CDR2 YFSETQ. The CDR3 loop reads CASSLGGTSGGNEQFF. Here the CDR3 DNA reads TGCGCCAGCAGCTTGGGCGGTACTAGCGGGGGTAATGAGCAGTTCTTC.

This clonotype was recorded at least ten times. This chain connects TRBV6-2 or TRBV6-3 to TRBJ2-1, with 11 bases lining up with TRBD2. The CDR3 totals 13 residues. With 6 bases clipped from V and 9 bases from J, the junction kept 4 bases outside the gene matches. Germline CDR1 reads MNHEY; CDR2 reads SVGEGT. The CDR3 DNA reads TGTGCCAGCAGCCCGGGACTAGCGGTTGAGCAGTTCTTC. Amino acid sequence: CASSPGLAVEQFF.

A note on this clonotype: A much larger clone sits a single nucleotide away, making a read error possible. J is TRBJ2-3 and V is TRBV6-1, with a possible D match to TRBD1 (6 bases). V was clipped by 7 bases and J by 7 bases, with 18 bases between them. Germline loops: CDR1 MNHNS, CDR2 SASEGT. The CDR3 has 14 residues. CDR3 DNA sequence: TGTGCCAGCACCTATACAGGGATAGCATATACGCAGTATTTT. Translation gives CASTYTGIAYTQYF.

This clonotype came up a few times. This chain connects TRBV28 to TRBJ2-5; TRBD2 matches 15 bases. CDR1 and CDR2 (germline): MDHEN, SYDVKM. The CDR3 consists of 15 residues. The V segment lost 8 bases and the J segment 4 bases; nucleotides outside the gene matches: 5. The CDR3 spells CASGLAGGFRETQYF. The CDR3, as DNA: TGTGCCAGCGGACTAGCGGGAGGGTTTCGAGAGACCCAGTACTTC.

With respect to this clonotype: An end of the junction does not agree with germline; a read error may underlie this. This CDR3 reads CTSRKEGAGELFF. In nucleotides, the CDR3 is TGTACCAGCAGAAAAGAGGGGGCCGGGGAGCTGTTTTTT. The J gene is TRBJ2-2, the V gene TRBV6-5; D might be TRBD1 (6 bases). This CDR3 has 13 amino acids. CDR1 and CDR2 from the germline V gene are MNHEY and SVGAGI.

The rearrangement links TRBV5-5 to TRBJ1-5; D gene ambiguous. Germline CDR1 SGHKS, CDR2 YYEKEE (reference sequence). The CDR3 loop spans 12 amino acids. Trimming removed 0 bases from V and 6 bases from J, with 4 bases in between. Written as DNA, the CDR3 is TGTGCCAGCAGCTTGGCCGGTCAGCCCCAGCATTTT. Protein: CASSLAGQPQHF.

A word on this clonotype: It may be a read error: a sequence one base away is much more abundant. This chain connects TRBV4-1 to TRBJ2-1; D perhaps matches TRBD1 (6 bases). Germline lookup yields CDR1 MGHRA and CDR2 YSYEKL. This CDR3 contains 15 residues. V was trimmed by 4 bases and J by 8 bases, leaving 18 bases between them. This CDR3 reads CASSRVGAPADEQFF. CDR3 DNA: TGCGCCAGCAGCCGAGTGGGGGCACCGGCGGATGAGCAGTTCTTC.

This clonotype was observed at least ten times. This sequence joins TRBV11-2 and TRBJ2-3; 7 nucleotides line up with TRBD1. Germline loops: CDR1 SGHAT, CDR2 FQNNGV. This CDR3 has 15 residues. V lost 8 bases and J lost 2; bases outside the gene matches: 10. The CDR3 sequence is CASGPQGSDTDTQYF. CDR3 DNA: TGTGCCAGCGGCCCACAGGGGTCAGACACAGATACGCAGTATTTT. Together with reference TRBV11-2 and TRBJ2-3, the CDR3 gives the full variable domain: EAGVAQSPRYKIIEKRQSVAFWCNPISGHATLYWYQQILGQGPKLLIQFQNNGVVDDSQLPKDRFSAERLKGVDSTLKIQPAKLEDSAVYLCASGPQGSDTDTQYFGPGTRLTVL.

As regards this clonotype: One end of the junction does not line up with germline, which may come from a read error. The chain employs TRBV11-3 and TRBJ2-7; either TRBD1 or TRBD2 may supply D (5 bases each). The germline gives CDR1 SGHNT, CDR2 YENEEA. The CDR3 is 14 residues long. CDR3: CVSSSRDETYEQYF. The CDR3 bases are TGTGTCAGCAGCTCCCGGGACGAGACCTACGAGCAGTACTTC.

This clonotype was observed many times. V and J are TRBV11-2 and TRBJ2-1; TRBD2 might be the D (5 bases). Germline V gene data show CDR1 as SGHAT and CDR2 as FQNNGV. The CDR3 is 14 amino acids. Trimming left V 10 bases short and J 3 bases short, with 16 bases between. CDR3 loop: CATHVGSIYNEQFF. Written as DNA, the CDR3 is TGTGCCACCCATGTGGGGAGCATCTACAATGAGCAGTTCTTC.

The table lists this clonotype with many counts. The chain joins TRBV5-1 to TRBJ2-5; a weak D match, TRBD2 (6 bases). From germline, CDR1 is SGHRS and CDR2 YFSETQ. V lost 1 base to trimming and J lost 1 base, with 11 bases between them. The CDR3 is 15 amino acids. This chain's CDR3 is CASSLRLASQETQYF. The CDR3 DNA is TGCGCCAGCAGCTTGCGTCTAGCGTCCCAAGAGACCCAGTACTTC.

V gene TRBV19 combines with J gene TRBJ2-3; D is unresolved. Germline V gene lookup returns CDR1 LNHDA and CDR2 SQIVND (reference sequence). The CDR3 is 13 amino acids. Trimming took off 7 bases at V and 6 bases at J, with 14 bases between the two ends. CDR3 amino acids: CASNLALSDTQYF. CDR3 bases: TGTGCCAGTAATTTGGCCCTGTCGGATACGCAGTATTTT.